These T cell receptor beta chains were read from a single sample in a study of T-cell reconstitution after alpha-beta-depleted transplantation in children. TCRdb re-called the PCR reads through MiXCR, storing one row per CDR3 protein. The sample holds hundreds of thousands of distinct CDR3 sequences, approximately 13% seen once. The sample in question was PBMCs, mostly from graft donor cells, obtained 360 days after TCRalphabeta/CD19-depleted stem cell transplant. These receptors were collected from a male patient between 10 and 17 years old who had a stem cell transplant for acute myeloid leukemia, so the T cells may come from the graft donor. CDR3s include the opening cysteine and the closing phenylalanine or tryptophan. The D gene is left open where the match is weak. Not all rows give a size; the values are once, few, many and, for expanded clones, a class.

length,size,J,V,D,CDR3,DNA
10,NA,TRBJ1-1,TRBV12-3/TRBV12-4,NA,CASSLFEAFF,TGTGCCAGCAGTTTATTCGAAGCTTTCTTT
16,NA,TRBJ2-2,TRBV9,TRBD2,CASSVAGGPGTGELFF,TGTGCCAGCAGCGTAGCGGGAGGGCCGGGCACCGGGGAGCTGTTTTTT
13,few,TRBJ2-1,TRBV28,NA,CASTRLSYNEQFF,TGTGCCAGCACCAGGCTCTCCTACAATGAGCAGTTCTTC
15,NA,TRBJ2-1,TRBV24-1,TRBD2,CATSDPGLANNEQFF,TGTGCCACCAGTGACCCGGGACTAGCGAACAATGAGCAGTTCTTC
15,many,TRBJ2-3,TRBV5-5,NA,CASSFLAPSTDTQYF,TGTGCCAGCAGCTTCCTAGCGCCCAGCACAGATACGCAGTATTTT
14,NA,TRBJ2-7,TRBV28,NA,CASSSPHSYYEQYF,TGTGCCAGCAGTTCACCCCACAGCTACTACGAGCAGTACTTC
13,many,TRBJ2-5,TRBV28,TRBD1,CASSYRDRPTQYF,TGTGCCAGCAGCTACCGGGACAGGCCTACCCAGTACTTC
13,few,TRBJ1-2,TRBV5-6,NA,CASSLSRVGGYTF,TGTGCCAGCAGCTTGTCAAGGGTTGGAGGCTACACCTTC
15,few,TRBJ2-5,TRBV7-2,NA,CASSPVLEGWETQYF,TGTGCCAGCAGCCCGGTATTGGAGGGTTGGGAGACCCAGTACTTC
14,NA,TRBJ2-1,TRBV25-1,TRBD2,CASMRGLGGYEQFF,TGTGCCAGCATGAGGGGACTAGGGGGTTATGAGCAGTTCTTC
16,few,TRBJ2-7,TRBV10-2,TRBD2,CASRNPILRGAYEQYF,TGCGCCAGCAGGAACCCGATCTTGCGGGGGGCCTACGAGCAGTACTTC
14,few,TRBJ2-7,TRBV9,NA,CASSVEDQTYEQYF,TGTGCCAGCAGCGTAGAGGACCAAACCTACGAGCAGTACTTC
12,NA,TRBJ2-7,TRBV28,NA,CASSLYAYEQYF,TGTGCCAGCAGTTTATATGCCTACGAGCAGTACTTC
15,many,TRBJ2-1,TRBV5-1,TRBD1,CASSSRDRGYNEQFF,TGCGCCAGCAGCTCCCGGGACAGGGGTTACAATGAGCAGTTCTTC
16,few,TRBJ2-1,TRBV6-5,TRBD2,CASSYVGLAPYNEQFF,TGTGCCAGCAGTTACGTGGGACTAGCGCCCTACAATGAGCAGTTCTTC
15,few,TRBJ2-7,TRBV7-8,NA,CASSQGGGWLPEQYF,TGTGCCAGCAGCCAGGGGGGGGGATGGTTGCCCGAGCAGTACTTC
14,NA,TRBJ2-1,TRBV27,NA,CASRTNGPVGEQFF,TGTGCCAGCCGTACGAATGGACCGGTCGGTGAGCAGTTCTTC
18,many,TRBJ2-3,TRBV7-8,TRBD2,CASSIPGLAGGPTDTQYF,TGTGCCAGCAGCATACCGGGACTAGCGGGAGGCCCTACAGATACGCAGTATTTT
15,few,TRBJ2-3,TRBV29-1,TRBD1,CSLEARDRGSDTQYF,TGCAGCCTAGAGGCTCGGGACAGGGGTTCGGATACGCAGTATTTT
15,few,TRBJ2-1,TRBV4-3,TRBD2,CASSTRLAGYNEQFF,TGCGCCAGCAGCACCCGACTAGCGGGTTACAATGAGCAGTTCTTC
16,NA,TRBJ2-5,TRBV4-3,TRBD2,CASSQDSGSLGETQYF,TGCGCCAGCAGCCAAGATAGCGGGAGCCTCGGAGAGACCCAGTACTTC
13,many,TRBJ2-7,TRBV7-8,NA,CASSLRDNYEQYF,TGTGCCAGCAGCTTACGGGACAACTACGAGCAGTACTTC
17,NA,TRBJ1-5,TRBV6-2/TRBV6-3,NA,CASSPMWGGDSNQPQHF,TGTGCCAGCAGCCCCATGTGGGGGGGCGACAGCAATCAGCCCCAGCATTTT
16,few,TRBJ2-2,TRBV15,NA,CATSRGGKIGHGELFF,TGTGCCACCAGCAGAGGAGGGAAGATCGGGCACGGGGAGCTGTTTTTT
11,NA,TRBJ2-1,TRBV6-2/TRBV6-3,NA,CASTRSNEQFF,TGTGCCAGCACCCGGAGCAATGAGCAGTTCTTC
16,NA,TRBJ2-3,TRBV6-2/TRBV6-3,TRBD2,CASSYRTSGITDTQYF,TGTGCCAGCAGTTACCGGACTAGCGGGATCACAGATACGCAGTATTTT
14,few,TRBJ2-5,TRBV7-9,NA,CASSSIISEETQYF,TGTGCCAGCAGCTCCATTATAAGTGAGGAGACCCAGTACTTC
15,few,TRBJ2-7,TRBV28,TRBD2,CASTFSGIPSYEQYF,TGTGCCAGCACCTTTAGCGGGATCCCCTCCTACGAGCAGTACTTC
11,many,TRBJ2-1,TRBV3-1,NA,CASSQEVEQFF,TGTGCCAGCAGCCAAGAGGTTGAGCAGTTCTTC
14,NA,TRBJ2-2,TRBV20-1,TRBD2,CSARDLGGAGELFF,TGCAGTGCTAGAGATTTGGGGGGGGCCGGGGAGCTGTTTTTT
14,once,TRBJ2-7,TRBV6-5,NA,CASSYSPVSYEQYF,TGTGCCAGCAGTTACTCACCGGTTTCCTACGAGCAGTACTTC
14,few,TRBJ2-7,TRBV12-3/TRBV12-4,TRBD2,CASSRLAVNGEQYF,TGTGCCAGCAGCCGACTAGCGGTTAATGGCGAGCAGTACTTC
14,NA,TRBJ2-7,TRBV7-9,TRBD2,CASMLTSGSYEQYF,TGTGCCAGCATGCTGACTAGCGGCTCCTACGAGCAGTACTTC
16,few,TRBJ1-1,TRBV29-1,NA,CSVEVRHGKQVTEAFF,TGCAGCGTTGAAGTTCGGCATGGTAAGCAGGTCACTGAAGCTTTCTTT
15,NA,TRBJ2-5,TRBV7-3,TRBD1,CASSSEAQGADTQYF,TGTGCCAGCAGCTCAGAGGCACAGGGGGCGGATACCCAGTACTTC
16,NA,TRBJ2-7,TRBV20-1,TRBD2,CSGRQGLAGVWLEQYF,TGCAGTGGCAGACAGGGACTAGCGGGAGTGTGGCTGGAGCAGTACTTC
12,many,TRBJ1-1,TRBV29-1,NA,CSGGWGTTEAFF,TGCAGCGGCGGATGGGGAACCACTGAAGCTTTCTTT
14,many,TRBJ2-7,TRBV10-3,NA,CAISEVLGDQEQYF,TGTGCCATCAGTGAGGTTCTCGGGGATCAGGAGCAGTACTTC
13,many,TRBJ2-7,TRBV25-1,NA,CASSELERSPQYF,TGTGCCAGCAGTGAATTGGAAAGGAGTCCGCAGTACTTC